The following is a T cell receptor (beta chain) sequence with its context. Its antigen remains unidentified. These data are taken from a study of T cell repertoires in cytomegalovirus infection. As for the study in general: Public TCR beta signature analysis indicated the presence of both CMV infection and matching HLA type.

Notes on the study in general: Predominance within the ex vivo response was attributable to HLA-C-restricted CMV-specific TCR beta clonotypes. Cumulative frequency (of public TCR beta family members) identified carriers of CMV plus the relevant HLA.

TCRdb reanalysed the reads using MiXCR and keeps one entry per CDR3 protein. The sample consists of around 450,000 distinct CDR3 sequences, approximately 33% of them appearing once. The CDR3 is 15 residues long. The V end lost 5 bases, the J end lost 7 bases, and 17 bases lay between the germline ends. Germline CDR1 SSHAT, CDR2 FNYEAQ (reference sequence). The specimen sequenced was PBMCs. The receptor comes from a human donor in good health (CMV status not recorded). Some clones in this sample may be carry-over from other donors' samples. The V call is TRBV7-7, the J call TRBJ2-2, with D possibly called TRBD1 or TRBD2 (5 bases each). This chain's CDR3 is CASSHGEGQDGELFF. The CDR3, as DNA: TGTGCCAGCAGCCACGGCGAGGGGCAGGACGGGGAGCTGTTTTTT.